The clone carrying this T cell receptor beta chain is deemed medium-sized (0.01 to 0.1%). Amplification of TCR beta used genomic DNA extracted from peripheral blood. Multiplex touch-down PCR with TRB-A/B primers amplified rearranged V-D-J TRB sequences. TCRdb passed the multiplex PCR reads through MiXCR, listing each CDR3 protein once. In the table there are 9,000 to 13,000 distinct CDR3 sequences, 32% of which are singletons. The V gene's germline CDR1 is SGHVS and CDR2 FNYEAQ. The CDR3 contains 13 residues. Trimming stripped 1 base from V and 10 bases from J, with 8 bases between. This record comes from a study of T cell repertoires in aging, cancer and after chemotherapy. Study as a whole: Millions of TCR reads made up the full dataset.

This chain uses TRBV7-6 with TRBJ1-6; D is ambiguous. The source of this sequence is a human donor in good health. The donor label of this sample is uncertain. The material sequenced was blood. The DNA for the CDR3 is TGTGCCAGCAGCTTAGATTTAGGCTCACCCCTCCACTTT. Translating gives CASSLDLGSPLHF.